One sample yielded the 30 T cell receptor beta chains listed below, sequenced in a study of T cells in Graves' hyperthyroidism and ophthalmopathy (dated by TCRdb to about 2019). The library was produced with multiplex PCR. The sequencing machine was an Illumina HiSeq 2000. The TCR beta CDR3 regions were amplified from the RNA transcripts. A first-round RT-PCR of the TCR CDR3 used the HTBI primer set with the Qiagen OneStep RT-PCR kit. TCRdb reprocessing: public reads trimmed at Q25 with fastp, clones called with MiXCR, in-frame beta chains kept. Here each entry gathers all rows of one CDR3 protein and keeps the most common genes and DNA. Here the sample has some 600,000 distinct CDR3 sequences; around 14% occur a single time. The top ten hold roughly 6.2% of the sample. The specimen sequenced was blood. The receptors derive from a woman under 40 with Graves' hyperthyroidism that later progressed to Graves' ophthalmopathy.

This clonotype was observed a few times. V usage is TRBV6-2 or TRBV6-3 and J usage is TRBJ2-2; tentative D call: TRBD2 (5 bases). There are 16 residues in the CDR3. Trimming left V 6 bases short and J 6 bases short, with 20 bases between. Germline V gives CDR1 MNHEY, CDR2 SVGEGT. CDR3 nucleotides: TGTGCCAGCAGGTCAGGTGGGCTAGCTCCGGCCGGGGAGCTGTTTTTT. The encoded protein is CASRSGGLAPAGELFF.

Ten or more counts support this clonotype. The chain recombines TRBV12-3 or TRBV12-4 with TRBJ1-3; TRBD1 might be the D (6 bases). V dropped 5 bases and J dropped 4 bases, with 12 bases sitting between them. The CDR3 spans 14 residues. The CDR3 coding sequence is TGTGCCAGCAGTAATACAGGGTCGGGAAACACCATATATTTT. Amino acid sequence: CASSNTGSGNTIYF.

Here the CDR3 reads CASSPGPPTAGNTIYF. CDR3 in DNA: TGTGCCAGCAGCCCCGGACCCCCTACTGCTGGAAACACCATATATTTT. This chain links TRBV11-3 with TRBJ1-3; no definite D call. V dropped 5 bases and J dropped 2 bases, with 16 bases sitting between them. CDR3 length equals 16 residues. Germline loops: CDR1 SGHNT, CDR2 YENEEA.

This clonotype was detected many times. DNA for the CDR3: TGTGCCAGCAGTGGCGGGTCTCGAAATGAGCAGTTCTTC. Amino acid sequence: CASSGGSRNEQFF. The V gene is TRBV6-1, the J gene TRBJ2-1; TRBD2 is a possible D gene (5 bases). This CDR3 region has 13 residues. V was pared by 4 bases and J by 7 bases, with 11 bases between. CDR1 and CDR2 from the germline V gene are MNHNS and SASEGT.

Ten or more counts support this clonotype. The chain links TRBV11-2 to TRBJ2-4, with no clear D. CDR1 SGHAT and CDR2 FQNNGV come from the germline V gene. CDR3 length: 14 residues. The germline V and J ends were trimmed by 2 bases and 0 bases, with 5 bases remaining between them. CDR3 sequence reads: CASSLQRAKNIQYF. CDR3 DNA sequence: TGTGCCAGCAGCTTACAAAGAGCCAAAAACATTCAGTACTTC.

This clonotype was found a few times. The CDR3 bases are TGTGCCAGCAGCTTGGGAGCGTGGGGGACCCAGTACTTC. Protein product: CASSLGAWGTQYF. The gene calls are TRBV7-9 and TRBJ2-5; a possible D gene is TRBD2 (5 bases). Germline CDR1 SEHNR, CDR2 FQNEAQ (reference sequence). Trimming left V 3 bases short and J 7 bases short, with 12 bases between. The CDR3 loop spans 13 amino acids.

This clonotype was counted at least ten times. The V call is TRBV10-3, the J call TRBJ1-1; tentatively, D is TRBD1 (6 bases). The CDR3 is 14 residues long. Germline-derived CDR1 and CDR2 are ENHRY and SYGVKD. With 9 bases removed from V and 4 bases from J, the gap between germline ends came to 18 bases. CDR3 region: CAISGGDEGTEAFF. The CDR3 DNA is TGTGCCATTTCCGGGGGCGACGAGGGCACTGAAGCTTTCTTT.

In the case of this clonotype: Possible read error: a much larger clone is one base away. CDR3 in DNA: TGTGCCAGCAGCTTAGGTGGACTCCTTAGCGATCAGCCCCAGCATTTT. This encodes CASSLGGLLSDQPQHF. The chain couples TRBV7-9 to TRBJ1-5; the D is unclear. This CDR3 has 16 residues. Per the germline V gene, CDR1 is SEHNR and CDR2 is FQNEAQ (reference sequence). The variable domain in full, completed from reference TRBV7-9 and TRBJ1-5, reads DTGVSQNPRHKITKRGQNVTFRCDPISEHNRLYWYRQTLGQGPEFLTYFQNEAQLEKSRLLSDRFSAERPKGSFSTLEIQRTEQGDSAMYLCASSLGGLLSDQPQHFGDGTRLSIL.

The chain uses TRBV7-3 and TRBJ2-2; the D is unclear. The germline V gene has CDR1 SGHTA and CDR2 FQGTGA. Trimming pared 5 bases from V and 0 bases from J, leaving 7 bases between. The CDR3 runs 14 residues. Here the CDR3 DNA reads TGTGCCAGCAGCCTAATAACGAACACCGGGGAGCTGTTTTTT. Protein sequence: CASSLITNTGELFF. Supplemented by reference TRBV7-3 and TRBJ2-2, the full variable domain reads GAGVSQTPSNKVTEKGKYVELRCDPISGHTALYWYRQSLGQGPEFLIYFQGTGAADDSGLPNDRFFAVRPEGSVSTLKIQRTERGDSAVYLCASSLITNTGELFFGEGSRLTVL.

This clonotype showed up many times. The chain couples TRBV18 to TRBJ2-1, with 11 bases that match TRBD2. This CDR3 region has 15 residues. V dropped 5 bases and J dropped 6; count of bases not matched to a gene: 6. The germline CDR1 and CDR2 sequences are KGHSH and LQKENI. CDR3 sequence (DNA): TGTGCCAGCTCAACTCGTCTAGCGGGAGGCAATGAGCAGTTCTTC. Amino acid sequence: CASSTRLAGGNEQFF.

The rearrangement links TRBV4-1 to TRBJ2-2; tentatively, D is TRBD2 (6 bases). The CDR3 runs 18 residues. V lost 1 base and J 5 bases, leaving 20 bases between the germline ends. Per germline, CDR1 MGHRA and CDR2 YSYEKL. This CDR3 is CASSQGTRGPGRTGELFF. The DNA for the CDR3 is TGCGCCAGCAGCCAAGGAACGAGAGGGCCAGGGAGGACCGGGGAGCTGTTTTTT.

The rearrangement joins TRBV29-1 to TRBJ2-1, with D perhaps TRBD1 or TRBD2 (6 bases each). V lost 4 bases, J lost 8 bases, and 12 bases lay in between. The V gene's germline CDR1 is SQVTM and CDR2 ANQGSEA. CDR3 size: 12 residues. The CDR3 loop reads CSVVVGGDEQFF. The CDR3 DNA is TGCAGCGTTGTAGTCGGGGGCGATGAGCAGTTCTTC.

This clonotype has at least ten counts. The chain carries TRBV6-2 or TRBV6-3 and TRBJ2-1; 11 bases match TRBD2. Trimming at V came to 7 bases and at J to 10 bases, leaving 18 bases not matched to a gene. The CDR3 is made up of 17 amino acids. Germline CDR1 and CDR2: MNHEY and SVGEGT. CDR3: CASTQGRIAGGPREQFF. Written as DNA, the CDR3 is TGTGCCAGCACCCAGGGCCGCATAGCGGGAGGGCCTAGGGAGCAGTTCTTC.

This chain joins TRBV2 and TRBJ2-7; TRBD2 matches 9 bases. This CDR3 is built from 16 residues. The germline V gene has CDR1 SNHLY and CDR2 FYNNEI. The junction had 9 bases not matched to a gene; V was cut back by 6 bases and J by 0 bases. The CDR3 bases are TGTGCCAGCAGCCCTATGGGTAGCGGGAGCTCCTACGAGCAGTACTTC. This sequence encodes CASSPMGSGSSYEQYF.

This clonotype was seen ten or more times. This chain uses TRBV10-3 with TRBJ1-2; possible D gene TRBD1, 5 bases. V was cut by 3 bases and J by 5 bases, with 13 bases left in between. CDR3 length: 14 residues. The germline V gene has CDR1 ENHRY and CDR2 SYGVKD. This CDR3 is CAISESGGDYGYTF. CDR3 bases: TGTGCCATCAGTGAATCTGGGGGTGATTATGGCTACACCTTC.

The chain uses TRBV12-3 or TRBV12-4 and TRBJ1-6, with 7 bases lining up with TRBD1. The CDR3 extends over 15 amino acids. Trimming at V came to 3 bases and at J to 10 bases, leaving 9 bases not matched to a gene. The CDR3 here is CASSFYGTDGSPLHF. The CDR3 nucleotides are TGTGCCAGCAGTTTTTATGGGACAGATGGATCACCCCTCCACTTT.

The chain has TRBV6-6 and TRBJ2-3; D is perhaps TRBD2 (5 bases). The CDR3 is 17 residues long. V lost 0 bases to trimming and J lost 1 base, with 14 bases between them. CDR1 and CDR2 from the germline V gene are MNHNY and SVGAGI (reference sequence). CDR3 nucleotides: TGTGCCAGCAGTTACTCCCCTAGAGCGGAAGGCACAGATACGCAGTATTTT. As protein: CASSYSPRAEGTDTQYF.

This clonotype was observed at least ten times. The chain links TRBV12-5 to TRBJ2-7; D is unclear. Germline V CDR1 and CDR2: LGHNT, FRNRAP. There are 16 residues in the CDR3. Trimming left V 0 bases short and J 2 bases short, with 14 bases between. CDR3 region: CASGLVRTVEPYEQYF. DNA for the CDR3: TGTGCTAGTGGTTTGGTAAGAACGGTAGAGCCCTACGAGCAGTACTTC.

This clonotype was detected ten times or more. This sequence joins TRBV24-1 and TRBJ1-2; D possibly corresponds to TRBD1 (6 bases). This CDR3 spans 17 amino acids. Germline V gene lookup returns CDR1 KGHDR and CDR2 SFDVKD. Deletions cut 6 bases from V and 8 bases from J, with 27 bases between. CDR3 amino acids: CATSSSGTNLRGEGYTF. The CDR3 DNA follows: TGTGCCACCAGTTCGTCCGGGACCAACCTCAGGGGCGAAGGCTACACCTTC.

In this sample, this clonotype turned up a few times. This sequence joins TRBV28 and TRBJ1-5; a possible D gene is TRBD1 (5 bases). Trimming pared 4 bases from V and 0 bases from J, leaving 13 bases between. Germline CDR1 MDHEN, CDR2 SYDVKM. The CDR3 extends over 16 amino acids. The CDR3 sequence: CASSSRQGTSNQPQHF. The CDR3, as DNA: TGTGCCAGCAGTTCTAGGCAGGGTACTAGCAATCAGCCCCAGCATTTT. Full variable domain (outside the CDR3, taken from reference TRBV28 and TRBJ1-5): DVKVTQSSRYLVKRTGEKVFLECVQDMDHENMFWYRQDPGLGLRLIYFSYDVKMKEKGDIPEGYSVSREKKERFSLILESASTNQTSMYLCASSSRQGTSNQPQHFGDGTRLSIL.

This clonotype was detected a few times. This chain links TRBV14 with TRBJ2-2; 8 positions agree with TRBD2. Germline CDR1 and CDR2: SGHDN and FVKESK. This CDR3 has 16 residues. The ends lost 1 base at V and 7 bases at J; junction bases unmatched: 8. The CDR3 nucleotides read TGTGCCAGCAGCCAAGTTCCAGCGGGAGAAAACGGGGAGCTGTTTTTT. It specifies CASSQVPAGENGELFF. The entire variable domain, with the rest obtained from reference TRBV14 and TRBJ2-2, is as follows: EAGVTQFPSHSVIEKGQTVTLRCDPISGHDNLYWYRRVMGKEIKFLLHFVKESKQDESGMPNNRFLAERTGGTYSTLKVQPAELEDSGVYFCASSQVPAGENGELFFGEGSRLTVL.

A word on this clonotype: A read error may produce the germline difference seen at one junction end. The chain has TRBV20-1 and TRBJ1-5; TRBD1 is a possible D gene (6 bases). Per the germline V gene, CDR1 is DFQATT and CDR2 is SNEGSKA (reference sequence). There are 15 residues in the CDR3. The CDR3 region has the DNA TGCAATGCTAGAGATCTACAGGGTGGCAATCAGCCCCAGCATTTT. Amino acids: CNARDLQGGNQPQHF.

This clonotype was counted at least ten times. V gene TRBV29-1 combines with J gene TRBJ1-1, with D perhaps TRBD1 (5 bases). CDR1 is SQVTM, CDR2 ANQGSEA, per germline. The ends were cut back, 2 bases at V and 1 base at J, with 8 bases in the middle. The CDR3 runs 13 residues. DNA for the CDR3: TGCAGCGTTGAAAGACAGTCGAACACTGAAGCTTTCTTT. Translation: CSVERQSNTEAFF.

This clonotype was observed a handful of times. This may stem from a read error, because a much larger clone lies one nucleotide away. The genes are TRBV6-1 and TRBJ1-1; D remains ambiguous. Trimming took 5 bases from V and 4 from J, leaving 17 bases between them. CDR1 and CDR2 (germline): MNHNS, SASEGT. The CDR3 runs 15 residues. The DNA for the CDR3 is TGTGCCAGCAGTCAGACGGGAGCCAGGAGCACTGAAGCTTTCTTT. It codes for CASSQTGARSTEAFF.

About this clonotype itself: This clone may be a read error of a much larger clone one base away. This sequence joins TRBV29-1 and TRBJ2-3, with 8 bases matching TRBD2. The length of the CDR3 is 15 residues. Trimming cost V 4 bases and J 4 bases; bases outside gene matches: 10. Germline V CDR1 and CDR2: SQVTM, ANQGSEA. CDR3 amino acids: CSVARRAGEADTQYF. The CDR3 DNA sequence: TGCAGCGTTGCAAGGCGAGCGGGAGAGGCAGATACGCAGTATTTT.

This clonotype was detected many times. The chain uses TRBV18 and TRBJ2-5; no clear D gene. V was pared by 2 bases and J by 2 bases, with 6 bases between. CDR1 is KGHSH and CDR2 is LQKENI in the germline V gene. The CDR3 runs 13 residues. CDR3: CASSPVRQETQYF. In DNA form, the CDR3 reads TGTGCCAGCTCACCAGTGAGGCAAGAGACCCAGTACTTC.

As concerns this clonotype: A single base separates this from a much larger clone, so it may be a read error. The chain joins TRBV30 to TRBJ2-2, with D unresolved. This CDR3 comprises 16 residues. V gave up 7 bases and J gave up 0 bases, with 18 bases separating them. CDR1 GTSNPN and CDR2 SVGIG come from the germline V gene (reference sequence). The chain's CDR3 is CASNPRHPPNTGELFF. The CDR3 nucleotides read TGTGCCTCTAATCCGAGACACCCACCGAACACCGGGGAGCTGTTTTTT.

In its sample, this clonotype was seen many times. The V gene is TRBV19, the J gene TRBJ2-7, with TRBD1 identical over 9 bases. The germline gives CDR1 LNHDA, CDR2 SQIVND (reference sequence). The V gene end was trimmed by 9 bases and the J gene end by 1 base; junction bases not matched to a gene: 7. CDR3 length equals 14 residues. DNA for the CDR3: TGTGCCAGCAACCTCGGGACAGGGTCCTACGAGCAGTACTTC. The encoded protein is CASNLGTGSYEQYF.

The V gene is TRBV6-1, the J gene TRBJ2-3; D is undetermined. The CDR3 consists of 15 residues. The V gene's germline CDR1 is MNHNS and CDR2 SASEGT. Trimming took off 5 bases at V and 0 bases at J, with 12 bases between the two ends. The CDR3 DNA follows: TGTGCCAGCAGTTTGATGGGAACTAGCACAGATACGCAGTATTTT. It codes for CASSLMGTSTDTQYF.

This clonotype was detected ten times or more. The J gene is TRBJ1-1, the V gene TRBV20-1; D gene ambiguous. V lost 6 bases, J lost 2 bases, and 7 bases lay in between. The CDR3 has 11 residues. Germline loops: CDR1 DFQATT, CDR2 SNEGSKA (reference sequence). Here the CDR3 reads CSAITNTEAFF. The CDR3 DNA reads TGCAGTGCGATTACTAACACTGAAGCTTTCTTT.